This entry is about one TCR beta chain. The data belong to a study of patients and donors after allogeneic stem cell transplantation. TCRdb itself ran the RT-PCR reads through MiXCR, one entry per CDR3 protein. The sample has approximately 150,000 distinct CDR3 sequences, about 36% seen once. The CDR3 runs to 17 residues. The J segment lost 2 bases and the V segment lost 5 bases, leaving 12 bases of the junction unmatched. The V gene's germline CDR1 is SGHVS and CDR2 FQNEAQ. V usage is TRBV7-8 and J usage is TRBJ1-1; TRBD1 agrees at 9 bases. The clonotype comes from a human donor who was either an allogeneic HSCT recipient or a stem cell or donor lymphocyte infusion donor (not recorded which). It is not recorded whose cells these are; they may come from a transplant donor. Material for sequencing was blood, either unsorted or a sorted T cell fraction (not recorded which). CDR3 bases: TGTGCCAGCAGCGAGCTTGGGACAGGGCCCCCTAACACTGAAGCTTTCTTT. Residues: CASSELGTGPPNTEAFF.